Presented here are 26 T cell receptor beta chains from one specimen sequenced in a study of T-cell reconstitution after alpha-beta-depleted transplantation in children. This sample's TCRbeta library carried unique molecular identifier barcodes. TCRdb redid the calling of the PCR reads with MiXCR, one entry per CDR3 protein. The table has almost 500,000 distinct CDR3 sequences, roughly 10% seen once. This specimen consisted of PBMCs, obtained before TCRalphabeta/CD19-depleted stem cell transplant. The receptors originated from a child aged 2-15 years with inherited bone marrow failure, due to receive a stem cell transplant.

The chain is built from TRBV28 and TRBJ2-2; TRBD2 matches 12 bases. CDR3 length: 16 amino acids. V was pared by 6 bases and J by 3 bases, with 5 bases of the junction left unmatched. CDR1 is MDHEN, CDR2 SYDVKM, per germline. The chain's CDR3 is CASRRLAGEYTGELFF. CDR3 DNA sequence: TGTGCCAGCAGGCGACTAGCGGGAGAATACACCGGGGAGCTGTTTTTT.

This clonotype was observed many times. The V gene is TRBV4-3, the J gene TRBJ2-7, with a weak D call TRBD1 (6 bases). CDR3 length equals 15 residues. Trimming cost V 0 bases and J 3 bases, with 12 bases left between them. Germline CDR1 LGHNA, CDR2 YSLEER. Here the CDR3 DNA reads TGCGCCAGCAGCCAAGACTTCGCAGGGGTCTACGAGCAGTACTTC. Amino acid sequence: CASSQDFAGVYEQYF.

Points on this clonotype: This may be a read error, as it is one base from a much larger clone. CDR3 loop: CASNVFAPGELFF. Written as DNA, the CDR3 is TGTGCCAGCAACGTTTTTGCGCCCGGGGAGCTGTTTTTT. This chain uses TRBV12-3 or TRBV12-4 with TRBJ2-2, with D unclear. V was shortened by 7 bases and J by 6 bases, with 12 bases between the two germline ends. CDR3 length equals 13 residues.

This clonotype was found many times. The chain uses TRBV28 and TRBJ2-7; TRBD2 agrees at 8 bases. Germline-derived CDR1 and CDR2 are MDHEN and SYDVKM. J was trimmed by 4 bases and V by 7 bases; bases with no gene match: 15. This CDR3 comprises 16 residues. The CDR3 bases are TGTGCCAGCATCCGTTCCCCTTCGGGGGGGGCGTACGAGCAGTACTTC. Its protein is CASIRSPSGGAYEQYF.

The sample holds a few counts of this clonotype. The rearrangement links TRBV24-1 to TRBJ2-7; 7 bases align to TRBD1. Losses at the gene ends were 1 base for V and 3 bases for J; bases not matched to a gene: 14. The CDR3 has 18 amino acids. Germline CDR1 KGHDR, CDR2 SFDVKD. The CDR3 spells CATSDLAAPGQFLYEQYF. Written as DNA, the CDR3 is TGTGCCACCAGTGATTTAGCGGCACCGGGACAGTTCCTCTACGAGCAGTACTTC.

The table lists this clonotype with many counts. The chain has TRBV5-5 and TRBJ2-1; 8 nucleotides agree with TRBD2. In germline, CDR1 is SGHKS, CDR2 YYEKEE (reference sequence). The CDR3 is 15 residues long. V lost 2 bases to trimming and J lost 4 bases; unmatched junction nucleotides: 5. The CDR3 reads CASSFGRALYNEQFF. The CDR3 nucleotides read TGTGCCAGCAGCTTCGGGAGGGCACTTTACAATGAGCAGTTCTTC.

This clonotype was detected only a few times. The rearrangement links TRBV11-2 to TRBJ1-2; no firm D call. The CDR3 contains 14 residues. CDR1 and CDR2 (germline): SGHAT, FQNNGV. Trimming removed 5 bases at V and 4 bases at J, with 14 bases between. The CDR3 reads CASSPLDARYGYTF. Here the CDR3 DNA reads TGTGCCAGCAGCCCATTAGACGCACGCTATGGCTACACCTTC.

The table lists this clonotype with many counts. This chain links TRBV5-1 with TRBJ1-1; no firm D call. Looked up from germline, CDR1 is SGHRS and CDR2 is YFSETQ. The V gene lost 0 bases and the J gene lost 4 bases, with 10 bases spanning the gap. This CDR3 comprises 14 residues. CDR3 bases: TGCGCCAGCAGCTTGGAAGGAATGGGCACTGAAGCTTTCTTT. Its translation: CASSLEGMGTEAFF.

This clonotype was seen many times. The chain has TRBV7-2 and TRBJ2-5; D is undetermined. The CDR3 is made up of 14 amino acids. CDR1 is SGHTA, CDR2 FQGNSA, per germline. V lost 1 base and J 2 bases, leaving 8 bases between the germline ends. CDR3 bases: TGTGCCAGCAGCTTAGGCGTCTTTCAAGAGACCCAGTACTTC. Protein sequence: CASSLGVFQETQYF.

This clonotype was seen at least ten times. The V and J genes are TRBV13 and TRBJ2-5, with D perhaps TRBD1 (6 bases). CDR1 is PRHDT and CDR2 is FYEKMQ in the germline V gene (reference sequence). Trimming pared 5 bases from V and 2 bases from J, leaving 12 bases between. The CDR3 is 14 residues long. CDR3 region: CASSPRQAQETQYF. DNA of the CDR3: TGTGCCAGCAGCCCCCGACAGGCACAAGAGACCCAGTACTTC.

The rearrangement joins TRBV19 to TRBJ2-5, with 8 bases that match TRBD1. Germline loops: CDR1 LNHDA, CDR2 SQIVND (reference sequence). The CDR3 covers 14 residues. The trim removed 4 bases at V and 3 bases at J, leaving 4 bases unmatched. The CDR3 is CASSKGTGEETQYF. CDR3 DNA sequence: TGTGCCAGTAGTAAGGGGACAGGAGAAGAGACCCAGTACTTC.

This clonotype was observed many times. The V and J genes are TRBV4-3 and TRBJ2-1; TRBD2 matches 12 bases. The CDR3 extends over 18 amino acids. V shed 1 base and J 2 bases; nucleotides not matched to a gene: 6. CDR1 LGHNA and CDR2 YSLEER come from the germline V gene. In DNA, the CDR3 is TGCGCCAGCAGCCAAGCGACTAGCGGGAGTGGGCCCTACAATGAGCAGTTCTTC. Its protein is CASSQATSGSGPYNEQFF.

This clonotype was observed many times. The rearrangement links TRBV20-1 to TRBJ2-2; the D is unclear. The CDR3 sequence is 13 residues long. V was cut by 4 bases and J by 4 bases, with 10 bases left in between. The V gene's germline CDR1 is DFQATT and CDR2 SNEGSKA (reference sequence). Here the CDR3 reads CSANEGSTGELFF. CDR3 nucleotide sequence: TGCAGTGCTAATGAAGGTTCCACCGGGGAGCTGTTTTTT.

At least ten counts were recorded for this clonotype. The chain uses TRBV29-1 and TRBJ1-1; a weak D match, TRBD1 (6 bases). This CDR3 is 12 amino acids long. Trimming cost V 5 bases and J 1 base, with 8 bases left between them. Germline-derived CDR1 and CDR2 are SQVTM and ANQGSEA. Written as DNA, the CDR3 is TGCAGCGTTTCGGACAGGAACACTGAAGCTTTCTTT. Protein product: CSVSDRNTEAFF. Full variable domain (outside the CDR3, taken from reference TRBV29-1 and TRBJ1-1): SAVISQKPSRDICQRGTSLTIQCQVDSQVTMMFWYRQQPGQSLTLIATANQGSEATYESGFVIDKFPISRPNLTFSTLTVSNMSPEDSSIYLCSVSDRNTEAFFGQGTRLTVV.

This clonotype was detected many times. The rearrangement links TRBV20-1 to TRBJ2-7; D is unresolved. V was clipped by 5 bases and J by 2 bases, with 13 bases between them. Germline V CDR1 and CDR2: DFQATT, SNEGSKA (reference sequence). The CDR3 length is 13 residues. CDR3 in amino acids: CSALAGPAYEQYF. CDR3 nucleotide sequence: TGCAGTGCTCTCGCCGGGCCGGCCTACGAGCAGTACTTC.

This clonotype was seen ten or more times. The V gene is TRBV12-3 or TRBV12-4, the J gene TRBJ2-2, with TRBD1 matching over 7 bases. This CDR3 has 15 amino acids. Trimming cost V 6 bases and J 4 bases; bases outside gene matches: 8. The CDR3 nucleotides are TGTGCCAGCAGCCGTGACAGGGTGGGCACCGGGGAGCTGTTTTTT. Its protein is CASSRDRVGTGELFF.

This clonotype came up many times. The J gene is TRBJ1-2, the V gene TRBV6-2 or TRBV6-3; no clear D. CDR1 is MNHEY, CDR2 SVGEGT, per germline. This CDR3 has 11 residues. The germline V and J ends were trimmed by 4 bases and 7 bases, with 7 bases remaining between them. In DNA form, the CDR3 reads TGTGCCAGCAGTTGGGTATCTGGCTACACCTTC. As protein: CASSWVSGYTF.

Ten or more counts support this clonotype. V and J are TRBV4-3 and TRBJ1-2; the D gene is possibly TRBD1 (6 bases). The CDR3 has 16 residues. Germline values: CDR1 LGHNA, CDR2 YSLEER. V shed 4 bases and J shed 0 bases, with 15 bases lying between them. The CDR3 DNA follows: TGCGCCAGCAGCCCTTATTCCCGGACAGCTAACTATGGCTACACCTTC. The encoded protein is CASSPYSRTANYGYTF.

Comment on this clonotype: A read error may explain this, as a much larger clone is one base away. CDR3 in DNA: TGTGCCAGCAGTTCAGTACATGGGCCGAACACTGAAGCTTTCTTT. Its translation is CASSSVHGPNTEAFF. V gene TRBV28 combines with J gene TRBJ1-1; D gene unclear. CDR3 length: 15 amino acids. Germline CDR1 MDHEN, CDR2 SYDVKM. V lost 4 bases, J lost 1 base, and 13 bases lay in between.

The chain joins TRBV11-2 to TRBJ2-1, with no clear D. The CDR3 loop spans 18 amino acids. The V end was cut by 5 bases, the J end by 8 bases, with 28 bases between. Germline V gene data show CDR1 as SGHAT and CDR2 as FQNNGV. The CDR3 region is CASSIVFPSSMEFDEQFF. The CDR3 nucleotides are TGTGCCAGCAGCATAGTGTTCCCGTCGTCCATGGAGTTCGATGAGCAGTTCTTC.

To note about this clonotype: This may arise from a read error, as a much more abundant clone is one base away. The chain carries TRBV12-3 or TRBV12-4 and TRBJ2-2; perhaps TRBD2 as D (6 bases). The CDR3 sequence is 16 residues long. V lost 8 bases to trimming and J lost 4 bases, with 20 bases between them. The CDR3 nucleotides are TGTGCCAGCGGGCCCCTAGCGAGAGCTCCCACCGGGGAGCTGTTTTTT. It specifies CASGPLARAPTGELFF.

This clonotype was detected a few times. The chain uses TRBV20-1 and TRBJ2-7; 10 nucleotides line up with TRBD2. Per the germline V gene, CDR1 is DFQATT and CDR2 is SNEGSKA (reference sequence). Trimming removed 2 bases from V and 4 bases from J; junction bases left unmatched: 8. This CDR3 comprises 15 residues. CDR3 in DNA: TGCAGTGCTAGACGGGAAGCGGGAGGGTCGTACGAGCAGTACTTC. This gives the protein CSARREAGGSYEQYF.

This clonotype has ten or more counts. The V gene is TRBV4-3, the J gene TRBJ1-6, with TRBD1 identical over 8 bases. Per germline, CDR1 LGHNA and CDR2 YSLEER. With 6 bases clipped from V and 8 bases from J, the junction kept 15 bases outside the gene matches. The CDR3 has 17 residues. Here the CDR3 reads CASSFGPLGQDHSPLHF. DNA for the CDR3: TGCGCCAGCAGTTTTGGGCCGCTGGGACAGGACCATTCACCCCTCCACTTT.

This clonotype has ten or more counts. This chain links TRBV12-3 or TRBV12-4 with TRBJ2-1; TRBD2 agrees at 9 bases. The CDR3 has 14 residues. The J segment lost 5 bases and the V segment lost 6 bases, leaving 5 bases of the junction unmatched. In nucleotides, the CDR3 is TGTGCCAGCAGGGGGCTAGCGGGAAACAATGAGCAGTTCTTC. Its translation: CASRGLAGNNEQFF.

Concerning this clonotype: A much bigger clone sits one base away, suggesting this may be a read error. This chain links TRBV4-1 with TRBJ1-2; D gene uncertain. Germline CDR1 and CDR2: MGHRA and YSYEKL. The CDR3 length is 14 residues. CDR3 region: CASSHARMLYGCTF. The CDR3 DNA reads TGCGCCAGCAGCCATGCCCGAATGCTTTATGGCTGCACCTTC.

This clonotype was found once. An end of the junction does not agree with germline; a read error may underlie this. Here the CDR3 reads CASSPLGVGDTIYF. As DNA, the CDR3 is TGTGCCAGCAGTCCCTTGGGGGTTGGAGACACCATATATTTT. The chain employs TRBV7-2 and TRBJ1-3; possible D gene TRBD1, 5 bases. CDR1 SGHTA and CDR2 FQGNSA come from the germline V gene. CDR3 size: 14 residues.